This TCR gamma chain was captured in a study of Vγ9Vδ2 T cells in congenital toxoplasmosis (dated by TCRdb to the early 2020s). A note on the overall study: Congenital toxoplasmosis was diagnosed using IgG, IgM and IgA serology, Western blot and an in-house interferon-gamma release assay. The study compared gamma and delta chain CDR3 repertoires of sorted blood gammadelta T cells between congenitally T. gondii-infected and uninfected infants. Infant repertoires were sequenced at 2 months after birth and at 1 year of age. At 2 months, TCR sequencing included 5 infected and about nine uninfected infants, while at 1 year the sequenced group was 3 infected and 4 uninfected infants. Paper-wide results and their limitations: Both infected and uninfected infants showed high prevalence of a public TRGV9 clonotype. At 2 months, infected infants appeared to have fewer N additions in TRGV9 and TRDV2 CDR3s than uninfected infants, particularly in TRDV2-TRDJ1 sequences. Germline-encoded fetal-type TRDV2 CDR3 sequences seemed more prevalent in infected than uninfected 2-month-old infants, suggesting an in utero expansion footprint. Two months was the earliest age with enough suitable sample material for TCR repertoire analysis, so newborn repertoires were not sequenced. At 1 year of age, repertoire differences between infected and uninfected infants were less clear than at 2 months.

This clone has a handful of counts. It lacks a known antigen. A read error likely explains why the TCRdb protein, taken from a much larger clone, differs from this DNA's translation at residue 6; the protein shown is translated from the DNA. CDR1 is given as EGSNGY and CDR2 as YDSYNSKV, both from the germline V gene. The CDR3 runs 15 amino acids, cysteine and phenylalanine included. The kept DNA is CDR3 alone, 45 bases in frame from the first base. The germline V and J ends show losses of 0 bases and 5 bases respectively, and no gene match explains 6 bases of the junction. The same treatment, using spiramycin and/or pyrimethamine plus sulfadiazine plus folinic acid, was given to mothers of both infected and uninfected infants. Every infant, whether infected or uninfected, was delivered at term after more than 37 weeks of gestation. About 1 mL of blood was processed into PBMCs by Lymphoprep gradient centrifugation, then cryopreserved in liquid nitrogen and shipped to Belgium. Thawed PBMCs were labeled with Zombie NIR viability dye and stained with CD3, TCR gammadelta, Vgamma9 and Vdelta2 antibodies. A FACSAria III was used to sort CD3+ TCRgammadelta+ T cells, reaching a mean purity of roughly 98%. For each sample, the RNeasy Micro Kit was used to isolate RNA from some 10,000 sorted gammadelta T cells. Infants were born to mothers enrolled with primary T. gondii infection during pregnancy. Infant peripheral blood was collected at an outpatient microbiology and virology center in Pavia, Italy.

cDNA was made by template-switch reverse transcription with TRGC- and TRDC-specific primers in one tube, using SuperScript II. The TRGC primer was designed so that it would bind both of the constant genes TRGC1 and TRGC2. Amplification of TRG and TRD was done with the KAPA Real-Time Library Amplification Kit, and AMPure XP beads were used for purification between steps. Index PCR with the Nextera XT Index Kit was used to attach Illumina sequencing adapters. Sequencing of TRG and TRD amplicons was performed on an Illumina MiSeq with the V2 300 kit, and 150 bp paired-end reads were generated. Regarding the original processing steps: Before any further analysis, FastQC version 0.11.8 was used to check read quality. Reads were mapped to GenBank TRG or TRD reference genes, and MiXCR version 3.0.3 was used to assemble CDR3 sequences. MiXCR defaults were kept, except that TRDD gene segments were assembled using 3 rather than 5 consecutive nucleotides. N additions, CDR3 length, J segment length and clonotype sharing between samples were computed with VDJtools version 1.2.1. Out-of-frame CDR3 sequences and those containing stop codons were excluded from analysis. Infant repertoires were compared for overlap with previously published fetal, cord blood and adult blood Vgamma9Vdelta2 repertoires. Clone calls in TCRdb were regenerated from the public reads with CATT, after which identical DNA sequences shared one row. The V and J calls, along with clone size, are taken from TCRdb and not from the paper's own processing. This sample holds about 240 gamma-chain clones; roughly two fifths were observed only once. The ten most abundant clones make up about two thirds of the sample.

The sequenced sample was gamma-delta T cells from blood. This receptor was taken from a child younger than 10 born to a mother with Toxoplasma gondii infection during pregnancy, either congenitally infected or uninfected (not recorded which). The chain is assembled from TRGV2 and TRGJP1. CDR3 loop: CATWDGPFTGWFKIF. Here is the DNA: TGTGCCACCTGGGACGGGCCCTTTACTGGTTGGTTCAAGATATTT.